Many counts were recorded for the clone carrying this T cell receptor (beta chain). The CDR3 runs 15 residues. V lost 6 bases, J lost 4 bases, and 19 bases lay in between. Clinical symptoms, serum thyroxine and TRAb, thyroid ultrasound and orbital computed tomography were used for the diagnoses. The entry originates in a study of T cells in Graves' hyperthyroidism and ophthalmopathy. Whole-study context: Peripheral blood was drawn at first diagnosis, prior to all treatment.

It was RNA transcripts that yielded the amplified TCR beta CDR3 regions. The HTBI primer set was used in a first-round RT-PCR of the TCR CDR3. Using its own MiXCR run on the multiplex PCR reads, TCRdb lists one record per CDR3 protein. The sample holds some 490,000 distinct CDR3 sequences, 15% to 20% seen once. The genes are TRBV12-3 or TRBV12-4 and TRBJ2-7; a possible D gene is TRBD2 (6 bases). This TCR was recovered from a woman younger than 45 with Graves' ophthalmopathy. Sequencing used blood. The CDR3 bases are TGTGCCAGCAGCCGCCGGGAGAGGGACTTATACGAGCAGTACTTC. Protein sequence: CASSRRERDLYEQYF.